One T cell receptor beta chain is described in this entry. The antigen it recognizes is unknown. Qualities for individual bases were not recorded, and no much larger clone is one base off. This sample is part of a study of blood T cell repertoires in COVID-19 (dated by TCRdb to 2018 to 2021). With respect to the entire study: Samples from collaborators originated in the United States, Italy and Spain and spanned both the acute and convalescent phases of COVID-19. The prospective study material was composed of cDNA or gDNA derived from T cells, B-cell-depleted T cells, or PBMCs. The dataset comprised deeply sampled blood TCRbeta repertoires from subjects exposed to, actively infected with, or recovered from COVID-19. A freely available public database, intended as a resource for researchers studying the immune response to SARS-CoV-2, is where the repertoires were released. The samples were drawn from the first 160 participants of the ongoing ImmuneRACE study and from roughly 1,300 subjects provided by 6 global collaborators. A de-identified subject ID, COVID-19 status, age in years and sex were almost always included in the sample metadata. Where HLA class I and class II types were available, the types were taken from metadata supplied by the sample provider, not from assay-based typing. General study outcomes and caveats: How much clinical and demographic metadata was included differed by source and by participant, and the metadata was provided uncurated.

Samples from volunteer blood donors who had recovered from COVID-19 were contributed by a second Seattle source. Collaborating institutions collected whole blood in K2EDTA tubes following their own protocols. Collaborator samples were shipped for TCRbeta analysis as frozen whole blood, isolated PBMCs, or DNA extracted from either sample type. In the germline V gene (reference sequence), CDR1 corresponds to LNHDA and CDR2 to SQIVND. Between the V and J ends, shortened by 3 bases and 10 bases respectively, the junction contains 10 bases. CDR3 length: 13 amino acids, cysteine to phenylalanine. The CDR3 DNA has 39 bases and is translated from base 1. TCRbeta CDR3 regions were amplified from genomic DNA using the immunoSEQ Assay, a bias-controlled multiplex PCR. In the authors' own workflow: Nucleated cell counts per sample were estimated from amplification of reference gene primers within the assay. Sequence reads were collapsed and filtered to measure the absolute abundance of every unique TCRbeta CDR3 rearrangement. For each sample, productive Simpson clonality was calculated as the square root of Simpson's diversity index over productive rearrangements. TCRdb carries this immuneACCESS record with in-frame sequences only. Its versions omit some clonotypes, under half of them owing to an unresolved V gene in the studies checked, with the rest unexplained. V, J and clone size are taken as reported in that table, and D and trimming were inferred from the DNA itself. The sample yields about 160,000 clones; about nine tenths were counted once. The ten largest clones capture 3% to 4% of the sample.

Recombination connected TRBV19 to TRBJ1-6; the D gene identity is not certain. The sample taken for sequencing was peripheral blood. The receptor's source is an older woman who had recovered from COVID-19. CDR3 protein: CASSMTRDSPLHF. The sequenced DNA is TGTGCCAGTAGTATGACTAGAGACTCACCCCTCCACTTT. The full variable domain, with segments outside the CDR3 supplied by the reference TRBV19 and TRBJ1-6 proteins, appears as DGGITQSPKYLFRKEGQNVTLSCEQNLNHDAMYWYRQDPGQGLRLIYYSQIVNDFQKGDIAEGYSVSREKKESFPLTVTSAQKNPTAFYLCASSMTRDSPLHFGNGTRLTVT.